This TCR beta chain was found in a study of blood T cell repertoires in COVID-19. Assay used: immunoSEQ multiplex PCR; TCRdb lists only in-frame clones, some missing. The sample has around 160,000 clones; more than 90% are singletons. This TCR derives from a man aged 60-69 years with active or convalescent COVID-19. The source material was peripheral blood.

The CDR3: CAWSVWDMGNTGELFF. CDR3 DNA sequence: TGTGCCTGGAGTGTTTGGGACATGGGAAACACCGGGGAGCTGTTTTTT. V usage is TRBV30 and J usage is TRBJ2-2; perhaps TRBD1 as D (6 bases). From germline, CDR1 is GTSNPN and CDR2 SVGIG (reference sequence). The CDR3 loop spans 16 amino acids. V was shortened by 0 bases and J by 2 bases, with 13 bases between the two germline ends.